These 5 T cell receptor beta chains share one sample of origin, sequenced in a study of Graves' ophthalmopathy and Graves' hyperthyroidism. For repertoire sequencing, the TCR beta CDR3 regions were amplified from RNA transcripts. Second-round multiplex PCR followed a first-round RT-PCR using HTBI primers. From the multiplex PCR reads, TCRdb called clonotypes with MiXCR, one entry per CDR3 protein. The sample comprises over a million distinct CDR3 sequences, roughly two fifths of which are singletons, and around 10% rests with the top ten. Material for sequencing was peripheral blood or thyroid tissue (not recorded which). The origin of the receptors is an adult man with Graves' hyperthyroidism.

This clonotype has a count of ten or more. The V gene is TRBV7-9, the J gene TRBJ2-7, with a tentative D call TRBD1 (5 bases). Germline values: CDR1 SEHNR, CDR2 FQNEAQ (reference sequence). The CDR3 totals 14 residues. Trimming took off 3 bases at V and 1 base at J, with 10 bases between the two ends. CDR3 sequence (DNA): TGTGCCAGCAGCTTCCCCAGGGAATCCTACGAGCAGTACTTC. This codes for CASSFPRESYEQYF.

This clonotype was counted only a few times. CDR3 in DNA: TGTGCCAGCAGCCGAGGTTCAGCGTACGAGACCCAGTACTTC. It yields the protein CASSRGSAYETQYF. V gene TRBV7-9 combines with J gene TRBJ2-5; no clear D gene. V was clipped by 5 bases and J by 5 bases, with 15 bases between them. Germline assignment: CDR1 SEHNR and CDR2 FQNEAQ (reference sequence). There are 14 residues in the CDR3.

CDR3 sequence reads: CASSTRTGAMRGYTF. The DNA for the CDR3 is TGTGCCAGCAGCACCCGGACAGGGGCGATGAGGGGCTACACCTTC. The V call is TRBV7-9, the J call TRBJ1-2; the match to TRBD1 covers 9 bases. Germline V CDR1 and CDR2: SEHNR, FQNEAQ (reference sequence). The length of the CDR3 is 15 residues. J gave up 8 bases and V 5 bases, and 12 bases lay outside the gene matches.

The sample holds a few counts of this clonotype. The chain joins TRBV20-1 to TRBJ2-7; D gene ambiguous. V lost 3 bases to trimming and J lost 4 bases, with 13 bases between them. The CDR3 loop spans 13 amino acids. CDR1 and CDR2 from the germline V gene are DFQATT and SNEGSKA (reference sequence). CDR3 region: CSASLRANYEQYF. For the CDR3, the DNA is TGCAGTGCTAGCCTTCGGGCAAATTACGAGCAGTACTTC.

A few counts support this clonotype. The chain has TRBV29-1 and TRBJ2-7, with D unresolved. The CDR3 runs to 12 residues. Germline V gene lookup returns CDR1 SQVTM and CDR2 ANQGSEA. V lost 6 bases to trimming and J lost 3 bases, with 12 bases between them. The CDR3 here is CSVGQADYEQYF. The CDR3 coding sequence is TGCAGCGTAGGTCAGGCCGACTACGAGCAGTACTTC.